Presented here are 24 T cell receptor beta chains from one specimen sequenced in a study of T cell clones after liver transplantation (dated by TCRdb to about 2019). Library creation used the immunoSEQ multiplex PCR assay. TCRdb retrieved this table from immuneACCESS and kept in-frame rearrangements only. Not all clones are present; in checked studies, unresolved V genes account for under half, and no reason is known for the remainder. The sample has 70,000 to 80,000 clones on record, 90% of them singletons. Roughly 2.5% of the sample is held by the ten biggest clonotypes. This sample's time point label indicates: pre-transplant. Source: CD4+ T cells from blood, taken before liver transplant. The receptor source for this set is a human donor who received a liver transplant.

The V call is TRBV19, the J call TRBJ2-2; no clear D. The germline gives CDR1 LNHDA, CDR2 SQIVND (reference sequence). The V gene lost 1 base and the J gene lost 6 bases, with 9 bases spanning the gap. CDR3 size: 14 residues. The CDR3 nucleotides read TGTGCCAGTAGTATAGGTCGTCTGGCCGGGGAGCTGTTTTTT. As protein: CASSIGRLAGELFF.

The chain links TRBV7-6 to TRBJ1-1, with D perhaps TRBD1 (5 bases). V was pared by 5 bases and J by 3 bases, with 16 bases between. The V gene's germline CDR1 is SGHVS and CDR2 FNYEAQ. CDR3 length: 15 residues. The CDR3: CASSQGSGIDTEAFF. Here the CDR3 DNA reads TGTGCCAGCAGCCAAGGATCAGGGATAGACACTGAAGCTTTCTTT.

This sequence joins TRBV11-2 and TRBJ2-3; D uncertain. The V and J ends lost 1 base and 1 base respectively, with 0 bases between them. The germline CDR1 and CDR2 sequences are SGHAT and FQNNGV. CDR3 size: 12 residues. For the CDR3, the DNA is TGTGCCAGCAGCTTAGGCACAGATACGCAGTATTTT. Protein: CASSLGTDTQYF.

This chain links TRBV5-6 with TRBJ1-2; D may be TRBD1 (5 bases). There are 14 residues in the CDR3. The germline CDR1 and CDR2 sequences are SGHDT and YYEEEE. V dropped 3 bases and J dropped 7 bases, with 16 bases sitting between them. CDR3 residues: CASSSGTSVFGYTF. As DNA, the CDR3 is TGTGCCAGCAGCTCTGGGACCTCGGTATTTGGCTACACCTTC.

V is TRBV11-3 and J is TRBJ1-4; 8 positions agree with TRBD1. The germline CDR1 and CDR2 sequences are SGHNT and YENEEA. CDR3 length: 16 residues. V shed 5 bases, J shed 3 bases, and the junction held 8 bases outside the gene matches. CDR3 DNA: TGTGCCAGCAGCATTGGACAGGGTAGAGCTAATGAAAAACTGTTTTTT. This translates into CASSIGQGRANEKLFF.

This chain joins TRBV5-1 and TRBJ2-5; a weak D match, TRBD1 (6 bases). The CDR3 is 13 amino acids. Trimming removed 2 bases from V and 2 bases from J, with 7 bases in between. Germline loops: CDR1 SGHRS, CDR2 YFSETQ. The CDR3 DNA follows: TGCGCCAGCAGCTTACAGGGACAAGAGACCCAGTACTTC. Translation gives CASSLQGQETQYF.

This chain links TRBV6-5 with TRBJ1-3, with D hard to call. This CDR3 spans 15 amino acids. Germline assignment: CDR1 MNHEY and CDR2 SVGAGI. The V gene lost 4 bases and the J gene lost 3 bases, with 13 bases spanning the gap. The CDR3 coding sequence is TGTGCCAGCAGTTTTAGAGGAGCTGTTGGAAACACCATATATTTT. Amino acid sequence: CASSFRGAVGNTIYF.

This sequence joins TRBV22-1 and TRBJ1-2. TRBV22-1 is labeled a pseudogene. This CDR3 comprises 16 residues. The CDR3 nucleotides read TGTCCTGGGAGTGGATCTCAAAGCGGAAAGACCTATGGCTACACCTTC. Encoded protein: CPGSGSQSGKTYGYTF.

The chain is built from TRBV5-1 and TRBJ2-2; 12 nucleotides agree with TRBD2. Losses at the gene ends were 1 base for V and 4 bases for J; bases not matched to a gene: 2. This CDR3 is built from 16 residues. Germline CDR1 is SGHRS and CDR2 is YFSETQ. The CDR3, as DNA: TGCGCCAGCAGCTTGCCTAGCGGGAGGGCCACCGGGGAGCTGTTTTTT. It encodes CASSLPSGRATGELFF.

This CDR3 is CASKRQGVSTDTQYF. DNA for the CDR3: TGTGCCAGCAAACGACAGGGTGTAAGCACAGATACGCAGTATTTT. The chain joins TRBV6-1 to TRBJ2-3, with 7 bases lining up with TRBD1. The CDR3 runs 15 residues. Trimming at V came to 7 bases and at J to 0 bases, leaving 7 bases not matched to a gene. Germline-derived CDR1 and CDR2 are MNHNS and SASEGT.

This clone was counted a single time. The chain has TRBV19 and TRBJ2-7; tentative D call: TRBD2 (6 bases). The length of the CDR3 is 14 residues. The germline V and J ends were trimmed by 4 bases and 2 bases, with 12 bases remaining between them. Germline V gene lookup returns CDR1 LNHDA and CDR2 SQIVND (reference sequence). CDR3 coding DNA: TGTGCCAGTAGTACGCGGACGGGAGCCTACGAGCAGTACTTC. Translation gives CASSTRTGAYEQYF.

The chain uses TRBV7-2 and TRBJ1-2, with D unclear. Germline assignment: CDR1 SGHTA and CDR2 FQGNSA. The CDR3 is 13 residues long. The V gene lost 1 base and the J gene lost 1 base, with 4 bases spanning the gap. CDR3 DNA sequence: TGTGCCAGCAGCTTAGACAGTAACTATGGCTACACCTTC. It specifies CASSLDSNYGYTF.

The V gene is TRBV14, the J gene TRBJ2-4; TRBD2 might be the D (7 bases). CDR1 and CDR2 (germline): SGHDN, FVKESK. This CDR3 has 15 amino acids. V lost 0 bases and J lost 7, with 13 bases in between. CDR3 sequence: CASSQDTGRGNIQYF. Written as DNA, the CDR3 is TGTGCCAGCAGCCAAGATACAGGGAGGGGGAACATTCAGTACTTC. The full variable domain, with the rest looked up from reference TRBV14 and TRBJ2-4, is EAGVTQFPSHSVIEKGQTVTLRCDPISGHDNLYWYRRVMGKEIKFLLHFVKESKQDESGMPNNRFLAERTGGTYSTLKVQPAELEDSGVYFCASSQDTGRGNIQYFGAGTRLSVL.

The chain joins TRBV18 to TRBJ2-2; D not certain. Germline V CDR1 and CDR2: KGHSH, LQKENI. Between the trimmed V and J ends, which lost 4 bases and 3 bases, there was a span of 3 bases. This CDR3 is 12 amino acids long. DNA of the CDR3: TGTGCCAGCTCACTCGACACCGGGGAGCTGTTTTTT. Protein product: CASSLDTGELFF.

The V and J genes are TRBV11-3 and TRBJ2-5; D call uncertain. The CDR3 covers 14 residues. The germline V and J ends were trimmed by 1 base and 4 bases, with 10 bases remaining between them. CDR1 is SGHNT, CDR2 YENEEA, per germline. The CDR3 region has the DNA TGTGCCAGCAGCTTAGTCGGCCAAGCAGAGACCCAGTACTTC. Translating gives CASSLVGQAETQYF.

The V and J genes are TRBV2 and TRBJ1-1; a possible D gene is TRBD1 (5 bases). V was clipped by 5 bases and J by 0 bases, with 7 bases between them. Germline V gene sequence: CDR1 SNHLY, CDR2 FYNNEI. CDR3 length equals 13 residues. The CDR3, as DNA: TGTGCCAGCAGTTTACAGGTGAACACTGAAGCTTTCTTT. As protein: CASSLQVNTEAFF.

J is TRBJ2-7 and V is TRBV11-2, with TRBD2 matching over 7 bases. Germline V gives CDR1 SGHAT, CDR2 FQNNGV. CDR3 length: 12 residues. The V and J ends lost 5 bases and 12 bases, in that order; junction bases with no gene match: 10. Here the CDR3 DNA reads TGTGCCAGCAGCGCCGGATTGGGACTACCGTACTTC. Protein: CASSAGLGLPYF. Filled out from reference TRBV11-2 and TRBJ2-7, the complete variable domain reads EAGVAQSPRYKIIEKRQSVAFWCNPISGHATLYWYQQILGQGPKLLIQFQNNGVVDDSQLPKDRFSAERLKGVDSTLKIQPAKLEDSAVYLCASSAGLGLPYFGPGTRLTVT.

The J gene is TRBJ2-3, the V gene TRBV29-1; D not certain. The CDR3 has 12 amino acids. Germline-derived CDR1 and CDR2 are SQVTM and ANQGSEA. Trimming stripped 7 bases from V and 9 bases from J, with 17 bases between. The chain's CDR3 is CSALWGSKTQYF. The CDR3 nucleotides read TGCAGCGCCCTTTGGGGATCGAAGACGCAGTATTTT.

V usage is TRBV7-9 and J usage is TRBJ1-1, with D possibly being TRBD1 (5 bases). This CDR3 is 15 amino acids long. V was pared by 1 base and J by 1 base, with 10 bases between. Germline V gene sequence: CDR1 SEHNR, CDR2 FQNEAQ (reference sequence). The CDR3 nucleotides are TGTGCCAGCAGCTTAGGGACCACAGGGAACACTGAAGCTTTCTTT. Amino acids: CASSLGTTGNTEAFF.

The rearrangement joins TRBV2 to TRBJ1-4; D may be TRBD1 (5 bases). The CDR3 has 16 amino acids. The germline V gene encodes CDR1 SNHLY and CDR2 FYNNEI. V dropped 5 bases and J dropped 3 bases, with 16 bases sitting between them. The CDR3 sequence is CASSTGQTKANEKLFF. CDR3 DNA: TGTGCCAGCAGTACGGGGCAGACTAAGGCTAATGAAAAACTGTTTTTT.

The genes are TRBV9 and TRBJ2-2; 7 positions agree with TRBD1. This CDR3 spans 16 amino acids. Germline V gene sequence: CDR1 SGDLS, CDR2 YYNGEE. The V segment lost 3 bases and the J segment 0 bases; nucleotides outside the gene matches: 5. CDR3 bases: TGTGCCAGCAGCGCTCAAGGGACAGCGAACACCGGGGAGCTGTTTTTT. Protein product: CASSAQGTANTGELFF.

The chain links TRBV11-3 to TRBJ2-7, with unresolved D. The CDR3 covers 13 residues. Germline CDR1 is SGHNT and CDR2 is YENEEA. Trimming cost V 1 base and J 2 bases, with 6 bases left between them. The CDR3: CASSLAPTYEQYF. CDR3 in DNA: TGTGCCAGCAGCTTAGCGCCTACCTACGAGCAGTACTTC.

The genes are TRBV7-3 and TRBJ2-1; D unresolved. The ends were cut back, 5 bases at V and 2 bases at J, with 16 bases in the middle. CDR1 and CDR2 from the germline V gene are SGHTA and FQGTGA. This CDR3 is built from 16 residues. The CDR3 loop reads CASSNPLRDPYNEQFF. The CDR3 DNA sequence: TGTGCCAGCAGCAACCCTCTGAGAGACCCCTACAATGAGCAGTTCTTC.

The chain uses TRBV5-1 and TRBJ2-1, with D possibly TRBD2 on 6 matching bases. This CDR3 is 15 amino acids long. Germline-derived CDR1 and CDR2 are SGHRS and YFSETQ. The V and J ends lost 0 bases and 8 bases respectively, with 15 bases between them. The DNA for the CDR3 is TGCGCCAGCAGCTTGGTTGGTAGCGGTGGGGATGAGCAGTTCTTC. Amino acids: CASSLVGSGGDEQFF. The full variable domain, rest sourced from reference TRBV5-1 and TRBJ2-1, is KAGVTQTPRYLIKTRGQQVTLSCSPISGHRSVSWYQQTPGQGLQFLFEYFSETQRNKGNFPGRFSGRQFSNSRSEMNVSTLELGDSALYLCASSLVGSGGDEQFFGPGTRLTVL.